This T cell receptor beta chain was recorded in a study of CD8+ T cells in alopecia areata. Study-level background: Treated patients were given oral tofacitinib, which was dosed at 5 to 10 mg twice daily. The study, taken as a whole, reports: Higher clonality was seen in lesional scalp than in normal scalp, especially in alopecia totalis/universalis.

The study team obtained lesional scalp punch biopsies and peripheral blood from alopecia areata patients. T lymphocytes (CD4+ and CD8+) were sorted from PBMCs. V lost 7 bases and J lost 2; bases outside the gene matches: 15. The CDR3 is 16 amino acids. The V gene's germline CDR1 is SQVTM and CDR2 ANQGSEA. RNA extraction was followed by reverse transcription into cDNA, which acted as the sequencing template. The repertoire was sequenced with immunoSEQ multiplex PCR; TCRdb's copy has only in-frame clones and lacks some. The sample has about 97,000 clones, roughly two fifths seen once. Of note for this clone: Its antigen is not identified.

The sample taken for sequencing was CD4+ T cells sorted from blood. The chain couples TRBV29-1 to TRBJ2-3; 7 bases agree with TRBD1. This TCR came from a human donor with alopecia areata. DNA of the CDR3: TGCAGCGCGGGGCGCTACTCGGGACAGAACACAGATACGCAGTATTTT. This codes for CSAGRYSGQNTDTQYF.